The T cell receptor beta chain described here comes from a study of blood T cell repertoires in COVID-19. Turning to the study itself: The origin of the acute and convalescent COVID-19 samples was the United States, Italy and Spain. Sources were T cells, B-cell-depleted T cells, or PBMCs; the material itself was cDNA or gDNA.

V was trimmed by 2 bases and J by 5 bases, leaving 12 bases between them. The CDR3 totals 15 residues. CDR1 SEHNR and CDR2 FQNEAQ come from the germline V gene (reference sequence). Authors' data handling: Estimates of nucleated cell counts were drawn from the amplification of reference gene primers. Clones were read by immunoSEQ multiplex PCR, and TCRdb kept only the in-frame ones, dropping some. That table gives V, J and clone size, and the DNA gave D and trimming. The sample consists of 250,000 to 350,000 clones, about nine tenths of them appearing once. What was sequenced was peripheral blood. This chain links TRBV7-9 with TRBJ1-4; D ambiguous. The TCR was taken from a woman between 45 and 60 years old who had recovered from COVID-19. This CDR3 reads CASSLSEITNEKLFF. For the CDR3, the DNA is TGTGCCAGCAGCTTATCTGAGATTACGAATGAAAAACTGTTTTTT.